These T cell receptor beta chains were read from a single sample in a study of a mutant IDH1 vaccine in newly diagnosed glioma. The table came from immunoSEQ multiplex PCR; TCRdb's copy has only in-frame clones and leaves some out. This table holds roughly 56,000 clones, around three quarters found once. Antigens for these TCRs are unknown. The specimen was PBMCs, collected from a glioma patient whose treatment included an IDH1 peptide vaccine. These receptors came from a woman in her forties with glioma. Some clones in this sample may be carry-over from other donors' samples. Each CDR3 is given with its conserved first and last residue. Each record gives: J gene, D gene, V gene, clone size, CDR3 DNA, CDR3 protein. D genes are given only for firm matches. Size is stated for part of the rows, as once, few or many counts, or as a class when the clone is expanded.

TRBJ1-6 | . | TRBV7-9 | . | TGTGCCAGCAGCGAGGAGGCCTATAATTCACCCCTCCACTTT | CASSEEAYNSPLHF
TRBJ2-7 | TRBD2 | TRBV6-5 | . | TGTGCCAGCAGTTCTAGCGGGAGGGCCTACGAGCAGTACTTC | CASSSSGRAYEQYF
TRBJ2-5 | . | TRBV7-7 | . | TGTGCTAGCAGCCCGGGACCTCATGGAGAGACCCAGTACTTC | CASSPGPHGETQYF
TRBJ1-1 | . | TRBV4-1 | few | TGCGCCAGCACCGGACCCGGCGACCGTGAAGCTTTCTTT | CASTGPGDREAFF
TRBJ1-1 | TRBD1 | TRBV30 | few | TGTGCCATCGGACAGGGGGGTTTCATGAACACTGAAGCTTTCTTT | CAIGQGGFMNTEAFF
TRBJ2-7 | . | TRBV14 | . | TGTGCCAGCAGCCCAGCCGGACGGAAGTTTGGGTACGAGCAGTACTTC | CASSPAGRKFGYEQYF
TRBJ2-1 | . | TRBV10-1 | . | TGCGCCAGCAGCCGTTCCCGGGGCCAGGAGCAGTTCTTC | CASSRSRGQEQFF
TRBJ1-2 | . | TRBV7-2 | . | TGTGCCAGCAGCTTGCTCGACACATACCGCTACACCTTC | CASSLLDTYRYTF
TRBJ1-3 | . | TRBV9 | . | TGTGCCAGCAGCGGGGGGGGCCTACCCACCATATATTTT | CASSGGGLPTIYF
TRBJ2-7 | . | TRBV15 | . | TGTGCCACCAGCAGAGAGGGCAGGGGCTACGAGCAGTACTTC | CATSREGRGYEQYF
TRBJ1-1 | . | TRBV5-6 | . | TGTGCCAGCAGCTGGGTCGGACGGTCAACTGAAGCTTTCTTT | CASSWVGRSTEAFF
TRBJ1-1 | . | TRBV2 | . | TGTGCCAGCAGCGGGGTCGTCATGAACACTGAAGCTTTCTTT | CASSGVVMNTEAFF
TRBJ2-7 | . | TRBV7-8 | once | TGTGCCAGCAGCTTAGACGTGGGAATTCAGTACGAGCAGTACTTC | CASSLDVGIQYEQYF
TRBJ1-4 | . | TRBV6-1 | . | TGTGCCAGCGGTGAAGAACGGGTGACTAATGAAAAACTGTTTTTT | CASGEERVTNEKLFF
TRBJ1-2 | TRBD1 | TRBV19 | . | TGTGCCAGTAGTGTCCGGGACAGTAAAAACTATGGCTACACCTTC | CASSVRDSKNYGYTF
TRBJ2-2 | TRBD2 | TRBV6-4 | once | TGTGCCAGCAGTGCTCTCCCGGGACTAGCGGGGGGAGCCGGGGAGCTGTTTTTT | CASSALPGLAGGAGELFF
TRBJ1-6 | TRBD1 | TRBV5-1 | . | TGCGCCAGCAGCTCAGACAGGGATTCACCCCTCCACTTT | CASSSDRDSPLHF
TRBJ1-2 | . | TRBV19 | . | TGTGCCAGTATCTCCAGACAGGAGGGGCCTCACTATGGCTACACCTTC | CASISRQEGPHYGYTF
TRBJ1-5 | . | TRBV7-2 | few | TGTGCCAGCAGCTCCCGACAGGGCAATCAGCCCCAGCATTTT | CASSSRQGNQPQHF
TRBJ2-2 | TRBD2 | TRBV4-3 | . | TGCGCCAGCAGCCAAGTTGGTAGCGGGGGATACGGGGAGCTGTTTTTT | CASSQVGSGGYGELFF
TRBJ1-5 | . | TRBV7-2 | . | TGTGCCAGCAGCTTATATCAGGGGACGGGTCAGCCCCAGCATTTT | CASSLYQGTGQPQHF
TRBJ1-3 | TRBD1 | TRBV5-6 | . | TGTGCCAGCAGCTTGACAGGGGCCAAACTCTCTGGAAACACCATATATTTT | CASSLTGAKLSGNTIYF
TRBJ2-2 | . | TRBV7-7 | . | TGTGCTAGCGCGCTGGGGCCACCCGGGGAGCTGTTTTTT | CASALGPPGELFF
TRBJ2-1 | TRBD2 | TRBV7-9 | few | TGTGCCAGCAGCTCCAATCGCGGGGGGAACAATGAGGAGCAGTTCTTC | CASSSNRGGNNEEQFF
TRBJ2-7 | TRBD2 | TRBV9 | . | TGTGCCAGCAGCGTAGGGTCTAGCGGGGAGTCCTACGAGCAGTACTTC | CASSVGSSGESYEQYF
TRBJ1-5 | TRBD1 | TRBV13 | . | TGTGCCAGCAGCTTAGTGCAGGGGGCATGTAATCAGCCCCAGCATTTT | CASSLVQGACNQPQHF
TRBJ1-3 | . | TRBV7-2 | . | TGTGCCAGCAGCTTTGGGGCTGGAAACACCATATATTTT | CASSFGAGNTIYF
TRBJ2-7 | TRBD2 | TRBV5-3 | . | TGTGCCAGAAGCTTAAATCCACTAGCGGGCACAAGCTCCTACGAGCAGTACTTC | CARSLNPLAGTSSYEQYF